These 20 T cell receptor beta chains originate from one sample sequenced in a study of cytomegalovirus exposure and HLA in healthy donors. The PCR ran on 60 Vbeta and 13 Jbeta primers. Clones were read by immunoSEQ multiplex PCR, and TCRdb kept only the in-frame ones, dropping some. The repertoire holds 130,000 or so clones, with 77% as singletons. The source material was PBMCs. The source is a female donor in good health and CMV-seronegative.

CDR3 loop: CASSRPGESRPQHF. DNA of the CDR3: TGTGCCAGCAGTCGACCAGGGGAGAGTCGGCCCCAGCATTTT. V usage is TRBV25-1 and J usage is TRBJ1-5; tentative D call: TRBD1 (6 bases). Trimming pared 5 bases from V and 9 bases from J, leaving 17 bases between. CDR3 length: 14 amino acids. CDR1 is MGHDK, CDR2 SYGVNS, per germline.

DNA for the CDR3: TGTGCCAGCAACCTCGAGGGGGTAAACTATGGCTACACCTTC. Translating gives CASNLEGVNYGYTF. The chain joins TRBV5-6 to TRBJ1-2, with TRBD1 as a possible D gene (6 bases). V gave up 6 bases and J gave up 2 bases, with 14 bases separating them. The CDR3 has 14 amino acids. Germline CDR1 and CDR2: SGHDT and YYEEEE.

This clone turned up a few times. The chain combines TRBV6-6 with TRBJ1-1; 7 positions agree with TRBD1. J lost 4 bases, V lost 0 bases, and 8 bases had no gene match. The CDR3 consists of 16 residues. CDR1 is MNHNY, CDR2 SVGAGI, per germline (reference sequence). The CDR3 bases are TGTGCCAGCAGTTACTCCGAGACAGGGATGGGCACTGAAGCTTTCTTT. Amino acids: CASSYSETGMGTEAFF.

The V and J genes are TRBV7-8 and TRBJ1-2; a possible D gene is TRBD1 (5 bases). CDR1 SGHVS and CDR2 FQNEAQ come from the germline V gene. The CDR3 consists of 18 residues. The ends were cut back, 7 bases at V and 9 bases at J, with 33 bases in the middle. The CDR3 DNA reads as TGTGCCAGCACCTCAGCGGTAGCCATGGCGGGGACCCCATATCGCTACACCTTC. Amino acid sequence: CASTSAVAMAGTPYRYTF.

This clone was seen a handful of times. The chain employs TRBV10-2 and TRBJ2-1; possibly TRBD2 for D (5 bases). The CDR3 loop spans 12 amino acids. The germline V and J ends were trimmed by 0 bases and 10 bases, with 7 bases remaining between them. Germline V gives CDR1 WSHSY, CDR2 SAAADI. CDR3 in amino acids: CASSESGGEQFF. The CDR3 DNA sequence: TGCGCCAGCAGTGAGTCAGGAGGAGAGCAGTTCTTC.

In regard to this clone: A read error is possible here, since a much larger clone lies one base away. This sample also contains other DNA sequences that code for the same CDR3. The J gene is TRBJ2-7, the V gene TRBV5-1; D possibly corresponds to TRBD1 (6 bases). The CDR3 is 12 amino acids. V dropped 4 bases and J dropped 3 bases, with 8 bases sitting between them. Germline CDR1 and CDR2: SGHRS and YFSETQ. The CDR3 is CASSLGGYEQYF. CDR3 sequence (DNA): TGCGCCAGCAGCCTAGGGGGCTACGAGCAGTACTTC.

The chain has TRBV2 and TRBJ2-1, with D perhaps TRBD2 (6 bases). V gave up 8 bases and J gave up 6 bases, with 11 bases separating them. The CDR3 is 12 residues long. From germline, CDR1 is SNHLY and CDR2 FYNNEI. The CDR3 loop reads CASRDFLNEQFF. The CDR3 DNA sequence: TGTGCCAGCCGGGACTTCCTCAATGAGCAGTTCTTC.

This clone has just one count. The chain joins TRBV6-5 to TRBJ2-5; D perhaps matches TRBD1 (6 bases). The CDR3 loop spans 14 amino acids. With 6 bases removed from V and 1 base from J, the gap between germline ends came to 12 bases. Germline CDR1 and CDR2: MNHEY and SVGAGI. The CDR3 region has the DNA TGTGCCAGCAGAACAGGGACCCTCCAAGAGACCCAGTACTTC. This translates into CASRTGTLQETQYF.

The chain links TRBV29-1 to TRBJ2-5, with 11 positions matching TRBD2. The CDR3 has 13 amino acids. Looked up from germline, CDR1 is SQVTM and CDR2 is ANQGSEA. V lost 5 bases to trimming and J lost 6 bases; unmatched junction nucleotides: 5. CDR3 DNA: TGCAGCGTTACGACTAGCGGGGAGCAGACCCAGTACTTC. Protein product: CSVTTSGEQTQYF.

The genes are TRBV5-1 and TRBJ2-7; D ambiguous. Per germline, CDR1 SGHRS and CDR2 YFSETQ. The V and J ends lost 1 base and 5 bases respectively, with 16 bases between them. The CDR3 extends over 15 amino acids. Here the CDR3 reads CASSLTESASHEQYF. The CDR3 DNA is TGCGCCAGCAGCTTGACTGAAAGCGCCTCTCACGAGCAGTACTTC.

The chain has TRBV25-1 and TRBJ2-3; 11 positions match TRBD1. Germline CDR1 and CDR2: MGHDK and SYGVNS. The CDR3 totals 16 residues. V shed 7 bases, J shed 2 bases, and the junction held 8 bases outside the gene matches. The CDR3 nucleotides read TGTGCCAGCACCGCGGGACAGGGGGACTCCACAGATACGCAGTATTTT. Protein product: CASTAGQGDSTDTQYF.

The rearrangement joins TRBV6-4 to TRBJ2-3; TRBD2 aligns across 10 bases. V dropped 6 bases and J dropped 2; count of bases not matched to a gene: 5. Per the germline V gene, CDR1 is MRHNA and CDR2 is SNTAGT. The CDR3 spans 15 residues. This CDR3 reads CASSKREGNTDTQYF. Written as DNA, the CDR3 is TGTGCCAGCAGCAAGCGGGAGGGAAACACAGATACGCAGTATTTT.

This rearrangement joins TRBV14 to TRBJ2-7; tentatively, D is TRBD2 (6 bases). V dropped 1 base and J dropped 5 bases, with 18 bases sitting between them. CDR1 is SGHDN and CDR2 is FVKESK in the germline V gene. The CDR3 has 16 amino acids. In nucleotides, the CDR3 is TGTGCCAGCAGCCAAGTTTATGCGGGATACACCAACGAGCAGTACTTC. Its protein product is CASSQVYAGYTNEQYF.

This chain links TRBV5-1 with TRBJ1-2, with D perhaps matching TRBD1 (6 bases). V was shortened by 4 bases and J by 2 bases, with 9 bases between the two germline ends. Germline V gene lookup returns CDR1 SGHRS and CDR2 YFSETQ. This CDR3 contains 13 residues. The DNA of the CDR3 is TGCGCCAGCAGCCCGGGACACAACTATGGCTACACCTTC. As protein: CASSPGHNYGYTF. The variable domain in full, with the rest retrieved from reference TRBV5-1 and TRBJ1-2, is KAGVTQTPRYLIKTRGQQVTLSCSPISGHRSVSWYQQTPGQGLQFLFEYFSETQRNKGNFPGRFSGRQFSNSRSEMNVSTLELGDSALYLCASSPGHNYGYTFGSGTRLTVV.

The chain is built from TRBV14 and TRBJ1-2, with no clear D. With 1 base removed from V and 6 bases from J, the gap between germline ends came to 15 bases. The germline CDR1 and CDR2 sequences are SGHDN and FVKESK. CDR3 length: 15 amino acids. CDR3 residues: CASSQVPLRLDGYTF. DNA of the CDR3: TGTGCCAGCAGCCAAGTGCCGCTCAGGCTGGATGGCTACACCTTC.

The J gene is TRBJ1-1, the V gene TRBV2; D is ambiguous. The CDR3 is made up of 17 amino acids. Germline assignment: CDR1 SNHLY and CDR2 FYNNEI. Trimming shortened V by 6 bases and J by 1 base, and 21 bases separated the two germline ends. The CDR3 spells CASSEGSNKRRNTEAFF. The CDR3 DNA is TGTGCCAGCAGCGAGGGATCGAACAAACGCCGGAACACTGAAGCTTTCTTT. Using reference TRBV2 and TRBJ1-1 for the parts outside the CDR3, the full variable domain is EPEVTQTPSHQVTQMGQEVILRCVPISNHLYFYWYRQILGQKVEFLVSFYNNEISEKSEIFDDQFSVERPDGSNFTLKIRSTKLEDSAMYFCASSEGSNKRRNTEAFFGQGTRLTVV.

The chain combines TRBV5-7 with TRBJ2-3; D may be TRBD1 (6 bases). TRBV5-7 is an open reading frame whose function is uncertain. The CDR3 is made up of 16 amino acids. V was clipped by 4 bases and J by 0 bases, with 15 bases between them. In nucleotides, the CDR3 is TGTGCCAGCAGCCTACAGGGAACCCTCAGCACAGATACGCAGTATTTT. Protein: CASSLQGTLSTDTQYF.

The chain joins TRBV27 to TRBJ1-1, with TRBD1 as a possible D gene (6 bases). CDR3 length: 15 residues. Trimming took 4 bases from V and 4 from J, leaving 16 bases between them. Looked up from germline, CDR1 is MNHEY and CDR2 is SMNVEV (reference sequence). The CDR3: CASSYLGEGGTEAFF. The CDR3 nucleotides are TGTGCCAGCAGTTATTTAGGGGAAGGGGGCACTGAAGCTTTCTTT.

This clone was observed a single time. This chain joins TRBV13 and TRBJ1-4, with D unclear. The ends were cut back, 5 bases at V and 6 bases at J, with 16 bases in the middle. Germline V gene sequence: CDR1 PRHDT, CDR2 FYEKMQ (reference sequence). This CDR3 contains 15 residues. This CDR3 is CASSTSVPRDEKLFF. DNA of the CDR3: TGTGCCAGCAGCACCTCGGTCCCTCGGGATGAAAAACTGTTTTTT.

The rearrangement joins TRBV4-1 to TRBJ1-1, with D possibly matching TRBD1 (5 bases). V was pared by 3 bases and J by 1 base, with 18 bases between. CDR1 and CDR2 (germline): MGHRA, YSYEKL. This CDR3 comprises 17 residues. CDR3 sequence (DNA): TGCGCCAGCAGCCAGCGGGACGGCGGCTCCTGGAACACTGAAGCTTTCTTT. Protein product: CASSQRDGGSWNTEAFF.